The T cell receptor (beta chain) described here comes from a study of beta chain features in type 1 diabetes. Findings and caveats of the study: In every one of the four CD4+ subsets, TCRB CDR3s were moderately but significantly shorter in Type 1 diabetes patients.

This clone was observed a few times. Its specificity is unknown. Every bit of the isolated RNA underwent reverse transcription, so sequencing read expressed TCRB transcripts. Deep immunoSEQ sequencing covered naive, central memory and regulatory T cell samples. Using immunoSEQ multiplex PCR, the repertoire was profiled, and TCRdb retains in-frame clones only, with some absent. The sample shows approximately 250,000 clones, approximately 11% of them seen only once. Germline V gives CDR1 SEHNR, CDR2 FQNEAQ (reference sequence). V lost 5 bases to trimming and J lost 5 bases; unmatched junction nucleotides: 8. This CDR3 region has 15 residues.

The chain has TRBV7-9 and TRBJ1-1; TRBD1 aligns across 10 bases. The origin of this receptor is a man aged 30-40 years with type 1 diabetes. Sequences were obtained from naive CD4+ T cells from blood. The CDR3 DNA sequence: TGTGCCAGCAGCCTAGGCGGACAGGGGGGGACTGAAGCTTTCTTT. Protein product: CASSLGGQGGTEAFF.